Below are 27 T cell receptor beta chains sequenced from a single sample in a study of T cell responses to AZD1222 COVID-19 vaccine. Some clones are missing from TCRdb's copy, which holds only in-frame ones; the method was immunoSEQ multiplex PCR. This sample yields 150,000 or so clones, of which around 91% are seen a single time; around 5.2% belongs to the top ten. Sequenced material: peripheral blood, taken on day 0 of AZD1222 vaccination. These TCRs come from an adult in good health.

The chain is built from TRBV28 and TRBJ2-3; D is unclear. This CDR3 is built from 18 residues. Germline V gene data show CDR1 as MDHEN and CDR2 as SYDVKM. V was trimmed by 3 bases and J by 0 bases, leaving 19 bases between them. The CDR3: CASSLNTRQEISTDTQYF. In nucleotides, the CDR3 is TGTGCCAGCAGTTTGAATACGCGGCAGGAAATTAGCACAGATACGCAGTATTTT.

CDR3: CASSPGPWGAVDNEQFF. As DNA, the CDR3 is TGTGCCAGCTCACCTGGTCCGTGGGGCGCAGTCGACAATGAGCAGTTCTTC. The chain recombines TRBV18 with TRBJ2-1, with a tentative D call TRBD1 (5 bases). Trimming removed 3 bases at V and 5 bases at J, with 20 bases between. This CDR3 comprises 17 residues. Germline CDR1 KGHSH, CDR2 LQKENI.

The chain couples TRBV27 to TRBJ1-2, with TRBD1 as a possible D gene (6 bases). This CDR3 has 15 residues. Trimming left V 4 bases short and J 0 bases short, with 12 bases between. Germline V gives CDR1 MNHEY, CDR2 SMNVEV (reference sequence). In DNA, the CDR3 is TGTGCCAGCAGTTACCGCCGGACAGCTAACTATGGCTACACCTTC. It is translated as CASSYRRTANYGYTF.

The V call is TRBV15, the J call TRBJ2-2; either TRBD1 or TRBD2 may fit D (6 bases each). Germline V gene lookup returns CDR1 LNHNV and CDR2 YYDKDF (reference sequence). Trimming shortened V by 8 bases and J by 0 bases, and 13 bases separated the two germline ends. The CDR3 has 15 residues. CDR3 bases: TGTGCCACCCAGAAGAGGGGGGCGAACACCGGGGAGCTGTTTTTT. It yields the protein CATQKRGANTGELFF.

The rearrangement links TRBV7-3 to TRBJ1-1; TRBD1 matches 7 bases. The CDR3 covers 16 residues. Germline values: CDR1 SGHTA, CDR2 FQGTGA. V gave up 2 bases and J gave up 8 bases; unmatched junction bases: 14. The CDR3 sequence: CASSLGGAEGAQEAFF. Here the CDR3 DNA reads TGTGCCAGCAGCTTAGGGGGAGCGGAGGGGGCCCAAGAAGCTTTCTTT.

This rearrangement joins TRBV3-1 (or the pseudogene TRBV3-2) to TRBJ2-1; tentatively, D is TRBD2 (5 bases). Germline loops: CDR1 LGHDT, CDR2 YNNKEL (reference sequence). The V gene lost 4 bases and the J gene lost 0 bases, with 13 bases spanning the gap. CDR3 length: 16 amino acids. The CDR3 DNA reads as TGTGCCAGCAGCCTGATTCTAGCAAGCTCCTACAATGAGCAGTTCTTC. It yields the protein CASSLILASSYNEQFF.

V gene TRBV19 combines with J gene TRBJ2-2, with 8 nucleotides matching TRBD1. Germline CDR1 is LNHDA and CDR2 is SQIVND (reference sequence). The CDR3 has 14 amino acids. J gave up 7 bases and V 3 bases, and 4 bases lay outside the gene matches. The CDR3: CASSINRGNGELFF. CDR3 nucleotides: TGTGCCAGTAGTATTAACAGGGGGAACGGGGAGCTGTTTTTT.

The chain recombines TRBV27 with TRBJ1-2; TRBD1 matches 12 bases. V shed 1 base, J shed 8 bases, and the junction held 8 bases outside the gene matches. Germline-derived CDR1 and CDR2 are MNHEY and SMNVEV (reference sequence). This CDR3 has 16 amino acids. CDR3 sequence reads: CASSLFQPGTGGGYTF. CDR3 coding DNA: TGTGCCAGCAGTTTATTCCAACCCGGGACAGGGGGCGGCTACACCTTC.

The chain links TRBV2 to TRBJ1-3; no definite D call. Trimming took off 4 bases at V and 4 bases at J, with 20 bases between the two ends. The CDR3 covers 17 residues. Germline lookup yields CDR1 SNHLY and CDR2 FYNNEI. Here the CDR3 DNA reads TGTGCCAGCAGTGCGAGTCCCCCGGAGGCGGCAGGAAACACCATATATTTT. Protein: CASSASPPEAAGNTIYF.

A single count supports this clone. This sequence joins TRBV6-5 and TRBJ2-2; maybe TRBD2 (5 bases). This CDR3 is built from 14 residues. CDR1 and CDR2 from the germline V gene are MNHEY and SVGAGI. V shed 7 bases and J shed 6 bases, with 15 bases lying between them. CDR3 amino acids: CASKLGSQAGELFF. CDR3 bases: TGTGCCAGCAAACTAGGATCTCAGGCCGGGGAGCTGTTTTTT.

CDR3 amino acids: CASSQGGQVLETQYF. CDR3 nucleotides: TGTGCCAGCAGCCAAGGGGGACAGGTCCTAGAGACCCAGTACTTC. The rearrangement uses TRBV3-1 (or the pseudogene TRBV3-2) and TRBJ2-5; 8 nucleotides agree with TRBD1. The CDR3 runs to 15 residues. CDR1 is LGHDT and CDR2 is YNNKEL in the germline V gene (reference sequence). Trimming took 1 base from V and 4 from J; bases not matched to a gene: 5.

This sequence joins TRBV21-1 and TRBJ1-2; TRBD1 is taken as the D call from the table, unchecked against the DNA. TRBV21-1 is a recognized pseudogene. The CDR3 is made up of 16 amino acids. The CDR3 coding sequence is TGTGCCAGCAGCAGTAAGTGCGGACAGGGGTTAGGTGGCTACACCTTC. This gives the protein CASSSKCGQGLGGYTF.

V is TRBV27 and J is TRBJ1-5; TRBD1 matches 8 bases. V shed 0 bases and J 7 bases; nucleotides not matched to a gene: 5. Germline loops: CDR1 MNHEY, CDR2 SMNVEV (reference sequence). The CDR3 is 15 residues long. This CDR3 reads CASSLSTGDRQPQHF. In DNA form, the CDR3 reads TGTGCCAGCAGTTTATCGACAGGGGACCGGCAGCCCCAGCATTTT.

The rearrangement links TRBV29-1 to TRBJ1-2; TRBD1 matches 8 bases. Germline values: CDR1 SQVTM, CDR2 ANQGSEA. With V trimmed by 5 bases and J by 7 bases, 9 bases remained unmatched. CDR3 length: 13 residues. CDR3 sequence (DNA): TGCAGCGTTCTCTTAGCGGACAGGGCTGGCTACACCTTC. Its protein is CSVLLADRAGYTF.

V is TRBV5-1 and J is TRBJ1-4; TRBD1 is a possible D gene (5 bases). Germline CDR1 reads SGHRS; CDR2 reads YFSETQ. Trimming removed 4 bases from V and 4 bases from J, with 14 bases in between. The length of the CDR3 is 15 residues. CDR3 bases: TGCGCCAGCAGCGTCGACCGGGACGGTAATGAAAAACTGTTTTTT. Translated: CASSVDRDGNEKLFF.

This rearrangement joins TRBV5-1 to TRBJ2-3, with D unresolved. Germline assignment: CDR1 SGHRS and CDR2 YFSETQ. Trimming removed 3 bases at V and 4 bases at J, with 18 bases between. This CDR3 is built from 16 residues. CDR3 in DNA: TGCGCCAGCAGCTCCTCCGGGCCCTACGTGGCAGATACGCAGTATTTT. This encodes CASSSSGPYVADTQYF.

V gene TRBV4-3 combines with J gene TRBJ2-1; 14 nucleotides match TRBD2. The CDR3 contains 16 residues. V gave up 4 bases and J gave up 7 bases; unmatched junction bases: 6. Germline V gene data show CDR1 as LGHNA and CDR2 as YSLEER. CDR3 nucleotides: TGCGCCAGCAGCCCCGGGACTAGCGGGAGAAGAAATGAGCAGTTCTTC. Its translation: CASSPGTSGRRNEQFF.

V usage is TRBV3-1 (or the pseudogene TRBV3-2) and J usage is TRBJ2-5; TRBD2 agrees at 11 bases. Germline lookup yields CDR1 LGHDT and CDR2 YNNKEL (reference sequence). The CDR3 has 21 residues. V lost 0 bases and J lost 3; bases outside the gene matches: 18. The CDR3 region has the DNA TGTGCCAGCAGCCAAGATTTTGACTTGGTAGCGGGGGGGAGGGAGGAAGAGACCCAGTACTTC. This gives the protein CASSQDFDLVAGGREEETQYF.

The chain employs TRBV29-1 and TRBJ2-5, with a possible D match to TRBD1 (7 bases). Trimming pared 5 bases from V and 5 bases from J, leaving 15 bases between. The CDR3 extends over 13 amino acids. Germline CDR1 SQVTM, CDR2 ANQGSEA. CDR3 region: CSVIVGGQETQYF. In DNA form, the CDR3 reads TGCAGCGTTATCGTGGGGGGACAGGAGACCCAGTACTTC.

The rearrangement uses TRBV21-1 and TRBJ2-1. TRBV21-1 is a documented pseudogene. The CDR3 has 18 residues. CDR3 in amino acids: CASSKESDPGLRHNEQFF. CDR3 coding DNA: TGTGCCAGCAGCAAAGAGTCCGACCCGGGCCTTCGTCACAATGAGCAGTTCTTC.

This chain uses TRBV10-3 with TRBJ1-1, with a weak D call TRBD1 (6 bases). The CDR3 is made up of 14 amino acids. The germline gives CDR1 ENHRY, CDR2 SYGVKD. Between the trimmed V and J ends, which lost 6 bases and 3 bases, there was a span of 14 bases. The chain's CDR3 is CAIRHWGPDTEAFF. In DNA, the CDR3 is TGTGCCATCAGGCACTGGGGGCCGGACACTGAAGCTTTCTTT.

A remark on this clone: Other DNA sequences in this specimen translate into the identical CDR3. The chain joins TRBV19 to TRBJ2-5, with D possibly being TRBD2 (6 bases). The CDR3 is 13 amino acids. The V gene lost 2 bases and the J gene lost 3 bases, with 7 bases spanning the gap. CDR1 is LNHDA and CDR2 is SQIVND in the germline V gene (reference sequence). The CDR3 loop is CASSIRREETQYF. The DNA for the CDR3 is TGTGCCAGTAGTATAAGGAGGGAAGAGACCCAGTACTTC.

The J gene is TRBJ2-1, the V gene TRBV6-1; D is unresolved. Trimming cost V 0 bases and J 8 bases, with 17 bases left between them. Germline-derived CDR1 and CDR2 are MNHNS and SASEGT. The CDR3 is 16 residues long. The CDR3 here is CASSEAPVRGRDEQFF. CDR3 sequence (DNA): TGTGCCAGCAGTGAAGCCCCAGTACGAGGTAGGGATGAGCAGTTCTTC.

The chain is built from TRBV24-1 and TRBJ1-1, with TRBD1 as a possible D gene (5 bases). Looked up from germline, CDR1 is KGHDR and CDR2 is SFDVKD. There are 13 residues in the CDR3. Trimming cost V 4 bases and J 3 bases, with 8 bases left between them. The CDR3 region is CATSDDRDTEAFF. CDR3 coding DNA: TGTGCCACCAGTGACGACAGAGACACTGAAGCTTTCTTT.

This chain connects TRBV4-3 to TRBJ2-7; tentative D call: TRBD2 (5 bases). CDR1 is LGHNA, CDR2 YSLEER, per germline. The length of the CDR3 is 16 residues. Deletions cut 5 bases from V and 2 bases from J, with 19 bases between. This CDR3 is CASSENPAGLTYEQYF. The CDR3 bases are TGCGCCAGCAGCGAAAACCCCGCGGGTTTGACCTACGAGCAGTACTTC.

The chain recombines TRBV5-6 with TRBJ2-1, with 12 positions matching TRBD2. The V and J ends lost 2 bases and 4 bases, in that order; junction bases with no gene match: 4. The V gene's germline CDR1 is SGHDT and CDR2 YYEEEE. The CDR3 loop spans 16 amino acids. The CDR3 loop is CASSFGLAGGYNEQFF. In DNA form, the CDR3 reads TGTGCCAGCAGCTTCGGTCTAGCGGGAGGGTACAATGAGCAGTTCTTC. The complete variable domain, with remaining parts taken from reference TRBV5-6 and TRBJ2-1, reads DAGVTQSPTHLIKTRGQQVTLRCSPKSGHDTVSWYQQALGQGPQFIFQYYEEEERQRGNFPDRFSGHQFPNYSSELNVNALLLGDSALYLCASSFGLAGGYNEQFFGPGTRLTVL.

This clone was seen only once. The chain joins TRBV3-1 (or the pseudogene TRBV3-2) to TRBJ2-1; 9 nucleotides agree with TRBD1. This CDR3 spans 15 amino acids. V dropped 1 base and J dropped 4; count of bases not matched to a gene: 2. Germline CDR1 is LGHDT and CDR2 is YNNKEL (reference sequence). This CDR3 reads CASSQGTGAYNEQFF. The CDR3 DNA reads TGTGCCAGCAGCCAAGGGACAGGGGCTTACAATGAGCAGTTCTTC.